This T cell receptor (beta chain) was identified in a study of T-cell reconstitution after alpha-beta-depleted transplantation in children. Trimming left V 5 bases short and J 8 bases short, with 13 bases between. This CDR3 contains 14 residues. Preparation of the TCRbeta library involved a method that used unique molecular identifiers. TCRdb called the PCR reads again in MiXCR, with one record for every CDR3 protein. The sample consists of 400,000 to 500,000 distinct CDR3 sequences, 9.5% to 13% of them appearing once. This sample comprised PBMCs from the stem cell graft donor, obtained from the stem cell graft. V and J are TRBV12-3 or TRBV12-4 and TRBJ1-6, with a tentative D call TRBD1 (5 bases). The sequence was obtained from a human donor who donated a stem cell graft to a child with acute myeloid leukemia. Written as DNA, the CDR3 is TGTGCCAGCAGTCGGACACCCAGGGATTCACCCCTCCACTTT. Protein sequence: CASSRTPRDSPLHF.